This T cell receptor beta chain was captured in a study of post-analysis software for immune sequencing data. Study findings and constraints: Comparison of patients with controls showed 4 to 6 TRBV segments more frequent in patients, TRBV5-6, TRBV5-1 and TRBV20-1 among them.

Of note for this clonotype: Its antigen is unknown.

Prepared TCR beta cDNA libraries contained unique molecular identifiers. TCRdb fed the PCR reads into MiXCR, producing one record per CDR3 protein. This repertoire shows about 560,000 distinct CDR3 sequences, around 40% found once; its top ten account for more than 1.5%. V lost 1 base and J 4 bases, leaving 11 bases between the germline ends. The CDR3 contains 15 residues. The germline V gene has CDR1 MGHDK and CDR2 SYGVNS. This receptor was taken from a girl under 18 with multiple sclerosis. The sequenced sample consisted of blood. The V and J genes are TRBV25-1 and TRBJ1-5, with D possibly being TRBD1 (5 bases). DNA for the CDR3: TGTGCCAGCAGTGAATGCTGGTGGGGGAATCAGCCCCAGCATTTT. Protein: CASSECWWGNQPQHF.